The source of this TCR beta chain is a study of cytomegalovirus exposure and HLA in healthy donors. As for the study in general: As an earlier analysis found, roughly 180 million T cells yielded 95 million to 130 million unique TCR beta sequences. Falling in the Caucasian-associated ancestry cluster were about 83% of under 450 genotyped donors. Whole-study findings and limits: The study had only CMV serostatus as immune exposure information.

In the case of this clone: Its antigen is still unknown.

V lost 5 bases and J lost 5; bases outside the gene matches: 7. The CDR3 consists of 14 residues. Germline CDR1 MNHNS, CDR2 SASEGT. PCR involved 60 Vbeta and 13 Jbeta primers. The method was immunoSEQ multiplex PCR; TCRdb's version includes in-frame clones alone and lacks a portion of them. The sample records 200,000 to 250,000 clones, almost 85% being singletons. The chain has TRBV6-1 and TRBJ1-1; TRBD1 aligns across 8 bases. The TCR sequence derives from a woman aged 40 to 49 in good health and CMV-seronegative. The sequenced sample was PBMCs. In DNA form, the CDR3 reads TGTGCCAGCAGTCCGGGACAGGTAAAAACTGAAGCTTTCTTT. Protein product: CASSPGQVKTEAFF.